The 20 T cell receptor beta chains in this list originate from one sample, sequenced in a study of vaccination effects on CD4 cells after COVID-19. No antigens are known for them. In the ViraFEST assay, antigen-specific CD4+ clonotypes were identified by expansion after peptide-pool stimulation. Having been cultured for about 10 days, the cells underwent CD4+ T cell isolation. PCR showed that the person got SARS-CoV-2 infection at some point between March and December 2020. Generated by immunoSEQ multiplex PCR, the TCRdb table keeps only in-frame clones and is missing some. The data show tens of thousands of clones, with 70% to 80% seen just once and roughly 37% held by the top ten. Sequencing was performed on CD4+ T cells from PBMCs cultured with a peptide pool, taken before COVID-19 vaccination. The receptors stem from a human donor who had a prior SARS-CoV-2 infection.

This clone came up a few times. The J gene is TRBJ2-7, the V gene TRBV27, with 7 positions matching TRBD1. CDR1 MNHEY and CDR2 SMNVEV come from the germline V gene (reference sequence). CDR3 length: 14 residues. V was pared by 5 bases and J by 4 bases, with 8 bases of the junction left unmatched. The CDR3 DNA reads as TGTGCCAGCAGTGCAGGGGACAGACTATACGAGCAGTACTTC. Its protein is CASSAGDRLYEQYF.

This clone has only one observation. The chain employs TRBV6-2 or TRBV6-3 and TRBJ2-7, with D unresolved. The CDR3 length is 16 residues. The germline gives CDR1 MNHEY, CDR2 SVGEGT. Trimming stripped 0 bases from V and 0 bases from J, with 12 bases between. CDR3 sequence reads: CASSYSDPRSSYEQYF. The CDR3, as DNA: TGTGCCAGCAGTTACTCCGACCCTCGGTCCTCCTACGAGCAGTACTTC.

The CDR3 DNA reads TGTGCCAGCAGCCCCCCGGGACAGGGGTCCACCGGGGAGCTGTTTTTT. It translates to CASSPPGQGSTGELFF. The chain is built from TRBV6-6 and TRBJ2-2; 10 nucleotides match TRBD1. The V and J ends lost 6 bases and 4 bases, in that order; junction bases with no gene match: 8. Germline CDR1 reads MNHNY; CDR2 reads SVGAGI (reference sequence). This CDR3 comprises 16 residues.

The chain has TRBV28 and TRBJ1-2; D is undetermined. The CDR3 runs 13 residues. From germline, CDR1 is MDHEN and CDR2 SYDVKM. V gave up 4 bases and J gave up 3 bases, with 9 bases separating them. Here the CDR3 reads CASSSGSHYGYTF. The CDR3 DNA reads as TGTGCCAGCAGTTCTGGCAGTCACTATGGCTACACCTTC.

In its sample, this clone was seen a few times. J is TRBJ2-2 and V is TRBV10-3; no firm D call. V was clipped by 6 bases and J by 1 base, with 15 bases between them. The CDR3 has 16 amino acids. Germline loops: CDR1 ENHRY, CDR2 SYGVKD. The CDR3 DNA reads as TGTGCCATCAGCCCCCGAGATGCGAGGAACACCGGGGAGCTGTTTTTT. Translated: CAISPRDARNTGELFF.

The J gene is TRBJ1-5, the V gene TRBV5-1; perhaps TRBD1 as D (5 bases). In germline, CDR1 is SGHRS, CDR2 YFSETQ. The V gene lost 0 bases and the J gene lost 5 bases, with 6 bases spanning the gap. The CDR3 extends over 13 amino acids. In DNA, the CDR3 is TGCGCCAGCAGCTTGGGGGGCGATCAGCCCCAGCATTTT. As protein: CASSLGGDQPQHF.

V gene TRBV7-2 combines with J gene TRBJ2-1, with 9 bases lining up with TRBD2. This CDR3 comprises 15 residues. Germline V CDR1 and CDR2: SGHTA, FQGNSA. The J segment lost 10 bases and the V segment lost 3 bases, leaving 10 bases of the junction unmatched. The CDR3 spells CASSLGLAGFGEQFF. DNA of the CDR3: TGTGCCAGCAGCTTGGGTCTAGCGGGATTCGGGGAGCAGTTCTTC.

In this sample, this clone turned up once. The chain uses TRBV11-3 and TRBJ2-3; maybe TRBD1 (6 bases). The ends were cut back, 5 bases at V and 0 bases at J, with 15 bases in the middle. From germline, CDR1 is SGHNT and CDR2 YENEEA. This CDR3 is 16 amino acids long. CDR3 DNA sequence: TGTGCCAGCAGCAGAGGACAGTGGACTAGCACAGATACGCAGTATTTT. It codes for CASSRGQWTSTDTQYF.

The gene calls are TRBV7-8 and TRBJ1-2; TRBD1 matches at 10 bases. CDR3 size: 15 residues. The J segment lost 4 bases and the V segment lost 5 bases, leaving 7 bases of the junction unmatched. The germline V gene has CDR1 SGHVS and CDR2 FQNEAQ. The CDR3 is CASSTGQGELYGYTF. CDR3 DNA: TGTGCCAGCAGCACAGGACAGGGGGAACTCTATGGCTACACCTTC. The full variable domain, rest sourced from reference TRBV7-8 and TRBJ1-2, is GAGVSQSPRYKVAKRGQDVALRCDPISGHVSLFWYQQALGQGPEFLTYFQNEAQLDKSGLPSDRFFAERPEGSVSTLKIQRTQQEDSAVYLCASSTGQGELYGYTFGSGTRLTVV.

The chain carries TRBV3-1 (or the pseudogene TRBV3-2) and TRBJ2-5; perhaps TRBD2 as D (7 bases). Trimming took 0 bases from V and 5 from J, leaving 19 bases between them. The CDR3 is made up of 17 amino acids. From germline, CDR1 is LGHDT and CDR2 YNNKEL (reference sequence). CDR3 DNA: TGTGCCAGCAGCCAAGATAGGGGGGGTGGAGTATGGGAGACCCAGTACTTC. It codes for CASSQDRGGGVWETQYF.

This chain connects TRBV5-5 to TRBJ2-7; no firm D call. Germline CDR1 SGHKS, CDR2 YYEKEE (reference sequence). Trimming pared 2 bases from V and 2 bases from J, leaving 5 bases between. The CDR3 extends over 12 amino acids. The CDR3 is CASSFQTYEQYF. The CDR3 DNA sequence: TGTGCCAGCAGCTTCCAAACCTACGAGCAGTACTTC.

This clone was seen more than once but under ten times. One end of the junction fails to match germline, which may point to a read error. This rearrangement joins TRBV7-7 to TRBJ2-7, with D possibly matching TRBD2 (7 bases). Germline-derived CDR1 and CDR2 are SSHAT and FNYEAQ (reference sequence). The CDR3 extends over 13 amino acids. The CDR3 sequence: CASSLVRGGEQYF. CDR3 DNA: TGTGCTAGCAGCTTAGTTAGGGGGGGAGAGCAGTACTTC.

This clone was found a few times. The V call is TRBV7-2, the J call TRBJ1-4; possible D gene TRBD1, 5 bases. The CDR3 consists of 14 residues. V dropped 5 bases and J dropped 4 bases, with 11 bases sitting between them. The V gene's germline CDR1 is SGHTA and CDR2 FQGNSA. The CDR3 sequence: CASSRTINNEKLFF. Written as DNA, the CDR3 is TGTGCCAGCAGCCGGACAATTAATAATGAAAAACTGTTTTTT.

The CDR3 loop reads CASSPGTGGSETQYF. CDR3 DNA sequence: TGTGCCAGCTCACCGGGGACAGGGGGCAGTGAGACCCAGTACTTC. The chain combines TRBV18 with TRBJ2-5; the match to TRBD1 covers 12 bases. J gave up 5 bases and V 3 bases, and 4 bases lay outside the gene matches. Germline assignment: CDR1 KGHSH and CDR2 LQKENI. This CDR3 comprises 15 residues.

The CDR3 sequence: CASSQETGRTQYF. CDR3 nucleotides: TGTGCCAGCAGCCAGGAAACGGGGCGTACGCAGTATTTT. The rearrangement links TRBV4-2 to TRBJ2-3; TRBD1 or TRBD2 may be the D gene (5 bases each). Germline assignment: CDR1 LGHNA and CDR2 YNFKEQ. The CDR3 has 13 residues. The V end lost 3 bases, the J end lost 8 bases, and 12 bases lay between the germline ends.

Written as DNA, the CDR3 is TGTGCCAGCAGCGTAGACCCCCCCGGCGGGAGTGGCACAGATACGCAGTATTTT. It is translated as CASSVDPPGGSGTDTQYF. The rearrangement uses TRBV9 and TRBJ2-3, with TRBD2 matching 7 bases. The CDR3 length is 18 residues. J gave up 1 base and V 0 bases, and 11 bases lay outside the gene matches. The germline V gene encodes CDR1 SGDLS and CDR2 YYNGEE.

CDR3 DNA sequence: TGTGCCACCAGCAGAGATGACCAGCCTACGCTGGGGACGCAGTATTTT. This sequence encodes CATSRDDQPTLGTQYF. The chain employs TRBV15 and TRBJ2-3, with D uncertain. From germline, CDR1 is LNHNV and CDR2 YYDKDF (reference sequence). The CDR3 has 16 residues. Trimming shortened V by 0 bases and J by 9 bases, and 19 bases separated the two germline ends.

V is TRBV18 and J is TRBJ2-1, with D tentatively TRBD2 (6 bases). Trimming took off 2 bases at V and 1 base at J, with 9 bases between the two ends. Germline values: CDR1 KGHSH, CDR2 LQKENI. This CDR3 spans 15 amino acids. The DNA of the CDR3 is TGTGCCAGCTCACCATCTAGCGCTTCCTACAATGAGCAGTTCTTC. Protein: CASSPSSASYNEQFF. Full variable domain (remainder filled in from reference TRBV18 and TRBJ2-1): NAGVMQNPRHLVRRRGQEARLRCSPMKGHSHVYWYRQLPEEGLKFMVYLQKENIIDESGMPKERFSAEFPKEGPSILRIQQVVRGDSAAYFCASSPSSASYNEQFFGPGTRLTVL.

V and J are TRBV2 and TRBJ2-7; D may correspond to TRBD1 or TRBD2 (5 bases each). Trimming removed 4 bases from V and 4 bases from J, with 14 bases in between. The CDR3 runs 14 residues. Germline assignment: CDR1 SNHLY and CDR2 FYNNEI. The CDR3 loop reads CASSVEGMGYEQYF. DNA for the CDR3: TGTGCCAGCAGTGTCGAGGGGATGGGATACGAGCAGTACTTC. Complete variable domain (other parts from reference TRBV2 and TRBJ2-7): EPEVTQTPSHQVTQMGQEVILRCVPISNHLYFYWYRQILGQKVEFLVSFYNNEISEKSEIFDDQFSVERPDGSNFTLKIRSTKLEDSAMYFCASSVEGMGYEQYFGPGTRLTVT.

The gene calls are TRBV4-1 and TRBJ2-6; D gene ambiguous. V was clipped by 0 bases and J by 4 bases, with 13 bases between them. CDR3 size: 17 residues. Germline CDR1 is MGHRA and CDR2 is YSYEKL. The chain's CDR3 is CASSQEPFRAGANVLTF. The DNA of the CDR3 is TGCGCCAGCAGCCAAGAGCCCTTTAGGGCGGGGGCCAACGTCCTGACTTTC.